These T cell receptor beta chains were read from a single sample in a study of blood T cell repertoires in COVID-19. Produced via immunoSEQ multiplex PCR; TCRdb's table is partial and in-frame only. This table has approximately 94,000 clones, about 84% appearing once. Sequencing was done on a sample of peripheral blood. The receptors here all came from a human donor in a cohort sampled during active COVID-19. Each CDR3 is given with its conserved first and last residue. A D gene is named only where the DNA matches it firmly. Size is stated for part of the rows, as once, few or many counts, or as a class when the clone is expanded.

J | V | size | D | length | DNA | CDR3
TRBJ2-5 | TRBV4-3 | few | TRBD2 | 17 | TGCGCCAGCAGCCAAACCATGGGACTAGCGGGGGGAGAGACCCAGTACTTC | CASSQTMGLAGGETQYF
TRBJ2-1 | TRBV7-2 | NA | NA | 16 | TGTGCCAGCAGCTTAGTACCGCATACTTTTGGCAATGAGCAGTTCTTC | CASSLVPHTFGNEQFF
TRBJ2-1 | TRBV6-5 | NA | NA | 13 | TGTGCCACCGGGTCTTATCCCCACAATGAGCAGTTCTTC | CATGSYPHNEQFF
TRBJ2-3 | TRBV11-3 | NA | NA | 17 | TGTGCCAGCAGCTTAGCGGGAAATATTCCCCTCACAGATACGCAGTATTTT | CASSLAGNIPLTDTQYF
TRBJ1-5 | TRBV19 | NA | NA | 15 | TGTGCCAGTAGTAAGACAGTCAATAGCAATCAGCCCCAGCATTTT | CASSKTVNSNQPQHF
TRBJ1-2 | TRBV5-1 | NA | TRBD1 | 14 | TGCGCCAGCAGCTTCGAGACAGGGACCTATGGCTACACCTTC | CASSFETGTYGYTF
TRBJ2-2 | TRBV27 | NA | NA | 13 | TGTGCCAGCCGCCCCAGGGACACCGGGGAGCTGTTTTTT | CASRPRDTGELFF
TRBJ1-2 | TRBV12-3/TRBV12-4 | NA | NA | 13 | TGTGCCAGCAGTCCTCAGGTTAACTATGGCTACACCTTC | CASSPQVNYGYTF
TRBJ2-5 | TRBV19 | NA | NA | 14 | TGTGCCACTCGTACCGGGGCAGGGAGGGAGACCCAGTACTTC | CATRTGAGRETQYF
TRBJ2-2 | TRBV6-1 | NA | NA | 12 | TGTGCCAGCAGTGATATAACCGGGGAGCTGTTTTTT | CASSDITGELFF
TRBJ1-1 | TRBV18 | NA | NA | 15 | TGTGCCAGCTTACCTATGGGCCAGGTGAACACTGAAGCTTTCTTT | CASLPMGQVNTEAFF
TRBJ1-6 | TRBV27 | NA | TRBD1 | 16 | TGTGCCAGCAGTTTAGGGACAGGGCCCTATAATTCACCCCTCCACTTT | CASSLGTGPYNSPLHF
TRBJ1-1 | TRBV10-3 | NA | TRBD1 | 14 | TGTGCCATCAGCGACAGGGGATTGAACACTGAAGCTTTCTTT | CAISDRGLNTEAFF
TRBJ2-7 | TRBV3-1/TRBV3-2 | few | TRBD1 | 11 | TGTGCCAGCAGCCATGGACAGGGGCTGTACTTC | CASSHGQGLYF
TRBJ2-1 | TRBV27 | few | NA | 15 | TGTGCCAGCAGTTTATCTCGGGTAAAAAGCAATGAGCAGTTCTTC | CASSLSRVKSNEQFF
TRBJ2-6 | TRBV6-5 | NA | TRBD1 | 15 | TGTGCCAGCAGGACAGGGGGCTCTGGGGCCAACGTCCTGACTTTC | CASRTGGSGANVLTF
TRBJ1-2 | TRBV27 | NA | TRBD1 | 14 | TGTGCCAGCAGTTTCCGACAGGGGAACTATGGCTACACCTTC | CASSFRQGNYGYTF
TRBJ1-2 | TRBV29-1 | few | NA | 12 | TGCAGCGTTGCGGGGGTCTACTATGGCTACACCTTC | CSVAGVYYGYTF
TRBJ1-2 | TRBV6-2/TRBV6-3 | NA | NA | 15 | TGTGCCAGCAGTTCCTCTGCCACCTATAACTATGGCTACACCTTC | CASSSSATYNYGYTF
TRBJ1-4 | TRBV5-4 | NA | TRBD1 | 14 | TGTGCCAGCAGCTCAGGACAGGGGACTGAAAAACTGTTTTTT | CASSSGQGTEKLFF
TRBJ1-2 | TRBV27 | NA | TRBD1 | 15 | TGTGCCAGCAGTCCCGGGACAGGTGATATCTATGGCTACACCTTC | CASSPGTGDIYGYTF
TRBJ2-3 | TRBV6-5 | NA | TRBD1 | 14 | TGTGCCAGCAGGACAGGGACCCGCACAGATACGCAGTATTTT | CASRTGTRTDTQYF
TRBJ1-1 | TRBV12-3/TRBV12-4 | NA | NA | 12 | TGTGCCAGCAGTTTATGGGGCAGTGAAGCTTTCTTT | CASSLWGSEAFF
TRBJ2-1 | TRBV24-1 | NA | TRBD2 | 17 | TGTGCCACCAGTGGAGGTAGCGGGTTGAGCTCCTACAATGAGCAGTTCTTC | CATSGGSGLSSYNEQFF
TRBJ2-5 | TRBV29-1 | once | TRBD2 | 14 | TGCAGCGTTGTTCGAGCGGGAGTCGATGAGACCCAGTACTTC | CSVVRAGVDETQYF
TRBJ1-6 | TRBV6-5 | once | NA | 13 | TGTGCCAGCAGACTAAGAGAGGGTTCACCCCTCCACTTT | CASRLREGSPLHF
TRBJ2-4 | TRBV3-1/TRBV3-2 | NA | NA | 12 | TGTGCCAGCAGGGGGAAGGGGTTCATTCAGTACTTC | CASRGKGFIQYF
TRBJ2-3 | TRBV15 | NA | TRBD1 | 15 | TGTGCCACCAGCCGGGACAGTCTTAGCACAGATACGCAGTATTTT | CATSRDSLSTDTQYF
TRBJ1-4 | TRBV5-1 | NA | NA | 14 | TGCGCCAGTAATACAGGGTCTACTAATGAAAAACTGTTTTTT | CASNTGSTNEKLFF
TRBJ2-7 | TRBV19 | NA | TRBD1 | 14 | TGTGCCAGTAGTAAGGGACAGGGTCGCTACGAGCAGTACTTC | CASSKGQGRYEQYF
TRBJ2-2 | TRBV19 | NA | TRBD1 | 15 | TGTGCCAGTAGTAAGGACAGGGGGGGCACCGGGGAGCTGTTTTTT | CASSKDRGGTGELFF
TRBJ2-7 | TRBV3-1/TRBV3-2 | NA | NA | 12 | TGTGCCAGCAGCCAAGGGAGCTACGAGCAGTACTTC | CASSQGSYEQYF
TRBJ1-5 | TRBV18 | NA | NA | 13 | TGTGCCAGCTCACAAGACAGCTATCAGCCCCAGCATTTT | CASSQDSYQPQHF
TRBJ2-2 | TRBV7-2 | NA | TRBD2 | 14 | TGTGCCAGCAGGAACGGGGGGTCGGGAGGGGAGCTGTTTTTT | CASRNGGSGGELFF
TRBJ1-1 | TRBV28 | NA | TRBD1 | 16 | TGTGCCAGCAGAACCACCGGGACAGGGATGAACACTGAAGCTTTCTTT | CASRTTGTGMNTEAFF
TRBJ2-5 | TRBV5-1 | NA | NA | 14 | TGCGCCAGCAGCTCCGGCCGACTGCAAGAGACCCAGTACTTC | CASSSGRLQETQYF
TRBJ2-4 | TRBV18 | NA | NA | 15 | TGTGCCAGCTCTGGGGGCACAGGTAGGGGAAACATTCAGTACTTC | CASSGGTGRGNIQYF
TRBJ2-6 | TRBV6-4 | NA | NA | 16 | TGTGCCAGCAGTGACTCAGACAGCTCTGGGGCCAACGTCCTGACTTTC | CASSDSDSSGANVLTF
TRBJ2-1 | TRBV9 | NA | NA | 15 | TGTGCCAGCAGCGTTTTAGCGGACTCCTACAATGAGCAGTTCTTC | CASSVLADSYNEQFF
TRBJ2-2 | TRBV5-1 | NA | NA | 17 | TGCGCCAGCAGCGCCGGAAGACAGGCAGTAGGCACCGGGGAGCTGTTTTTT | CASSAGRQAVGTGELFF
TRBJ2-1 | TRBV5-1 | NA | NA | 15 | TGCGCCAGCAGCTTGGTAGGGGGCTCCTACAATGAGCAGTTCTTC | CASSLVGGSYNEQFF
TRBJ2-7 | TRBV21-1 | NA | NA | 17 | TGTGCCAGCAGCAACCCCCTAGCGGGAGGGTCTTGGTACGAGCAGTACTTC | CASSNPLAGGSWYEQYF